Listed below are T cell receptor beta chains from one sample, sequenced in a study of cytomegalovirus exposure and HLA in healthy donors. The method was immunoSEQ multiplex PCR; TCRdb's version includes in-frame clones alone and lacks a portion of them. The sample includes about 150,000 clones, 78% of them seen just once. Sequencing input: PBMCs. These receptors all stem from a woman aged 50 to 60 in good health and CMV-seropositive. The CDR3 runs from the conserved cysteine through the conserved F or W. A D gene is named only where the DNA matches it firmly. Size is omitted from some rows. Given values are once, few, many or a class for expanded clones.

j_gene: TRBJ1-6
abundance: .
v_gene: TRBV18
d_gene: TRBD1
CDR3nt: TGTGCCAGCTCAGCCGACAGGGAGTATAATTCACCCCTCCACTTT
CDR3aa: CASSADREYNSPLHF

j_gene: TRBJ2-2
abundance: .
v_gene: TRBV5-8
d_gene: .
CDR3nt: TGTGCCAGCAGGACGGGACAAGAAACAAACACCGGGGAGCTGTTTTTT
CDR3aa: CASRTGQETNTGELFF

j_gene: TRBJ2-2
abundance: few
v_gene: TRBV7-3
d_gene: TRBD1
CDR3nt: TGTGCCAGCAGCCTCGACAGGGGAACCGGGGAGCTGTTTTTT
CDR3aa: CASSLDRGTGELFF

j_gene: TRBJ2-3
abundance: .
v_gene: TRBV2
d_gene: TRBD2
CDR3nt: TGTGCCAGCTTGAAGGGACTAGCCGACCATACGCAGTATTTT
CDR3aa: CASLKGLADHTQYF

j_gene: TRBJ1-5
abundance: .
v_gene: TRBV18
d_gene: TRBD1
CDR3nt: TGTGCCAGCTCTCCGACAGGGGGGAACGGTCAGCCCCAGCATTTT
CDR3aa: CASSPTGGNGQPQHF

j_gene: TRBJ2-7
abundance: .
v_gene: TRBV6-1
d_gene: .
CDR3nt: TGTGCCAGCAGTGTTCCAGGGGGGAGTGGGGCTTACGAGCAGTACTTC
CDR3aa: CASSVPGGSGAYEQYF

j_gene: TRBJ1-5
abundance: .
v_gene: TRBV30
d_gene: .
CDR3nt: TGTGCCTGGAGACGGGGTTCCAATCAGCCCCAGCATTTT
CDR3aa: CAWRRGSNQPQHF

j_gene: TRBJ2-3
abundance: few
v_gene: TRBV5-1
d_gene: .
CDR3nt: TGCGCCAGCAGCGATACGGCTGGAGGAGATACGCAGTATTTT
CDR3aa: CASSDTAGGDTQYF

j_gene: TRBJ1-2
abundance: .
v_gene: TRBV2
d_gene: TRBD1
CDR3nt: TGTGGAGGGACAGGGAAGGATGGCTACACCTTC
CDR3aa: CGGTGKDGYTF

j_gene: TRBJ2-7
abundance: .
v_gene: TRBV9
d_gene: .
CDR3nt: TGTGCCAGCAGCGTAGGGTCAACTACGGAGTACGAGCAGTACTTC
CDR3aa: CASSVGSTTEYEQYF

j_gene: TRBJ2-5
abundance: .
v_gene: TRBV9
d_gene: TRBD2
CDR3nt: TGTGCCAGCAGCGTAGTAGCGGGGGGGGACGAGACCCAGTACTTC
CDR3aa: CASSVVAGGDETQYF

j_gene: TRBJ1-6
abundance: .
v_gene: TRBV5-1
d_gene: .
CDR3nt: TGCGCCAGCAGCTTGGACAGGGCAGGAAATTCACCCCTCCACTTT
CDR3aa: CASSLDRAGNSPLHF

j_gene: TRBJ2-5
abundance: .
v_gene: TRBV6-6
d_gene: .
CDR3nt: TGTGCCAGCAGTTACCGGGGGAGGGAGACCCAGTACTTC
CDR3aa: CASSYRGRETQYF

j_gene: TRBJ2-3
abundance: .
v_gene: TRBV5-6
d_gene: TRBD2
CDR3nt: TGTGCCAGCAGGGGACTAGCGGGCACAGATACGCAGTATTTT
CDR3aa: CASRGLAGTDTQYF

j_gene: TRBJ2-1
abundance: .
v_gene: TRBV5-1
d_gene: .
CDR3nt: TGCGCCAGCAGGGAGGAACATGAGCAGTTCTTC
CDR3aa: CASREEHEQFF

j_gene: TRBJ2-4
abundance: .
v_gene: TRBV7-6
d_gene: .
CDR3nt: TGTGCCAGCAGCTTAGAATCCAGGGATTGGGCCAAAAACATTCAGTACTTC
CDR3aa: CASSLESRDWAKNIQYF

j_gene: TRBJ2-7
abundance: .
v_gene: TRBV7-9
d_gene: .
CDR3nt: TGTGCCAGCAGCTTAGCGCCAGTCCACGAGCAGTACTTC
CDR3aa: CASSLAPVHEQYF

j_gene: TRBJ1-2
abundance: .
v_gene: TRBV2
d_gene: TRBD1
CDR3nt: TGTGCCAGCAAGAGGGACCGGGACAGCCAATACACCTTC
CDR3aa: CASKRDRDSQYTF

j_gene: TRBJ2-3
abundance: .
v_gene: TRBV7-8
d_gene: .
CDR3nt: TGTGCCAGCAGCCGAGATGGCGGTATCACAGATACGCAGTATTTT
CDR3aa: CASSRDGGITDTQYF

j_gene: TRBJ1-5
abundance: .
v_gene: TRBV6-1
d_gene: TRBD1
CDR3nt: TGTGCCAGCACCCCGGGACAGTTCAATCAGCCCCAGCATTTT
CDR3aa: CASTPGQFNQPQHF

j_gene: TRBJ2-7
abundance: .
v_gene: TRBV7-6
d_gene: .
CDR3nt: TGTGCCAGCAGCCTCCGGGGCGAGCAGTACTTC
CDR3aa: CASSLRGEQYF

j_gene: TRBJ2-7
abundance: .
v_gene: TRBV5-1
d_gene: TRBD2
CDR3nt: TGCGCCAGCAGCCTAGATTTTAGCGGGGGGCCCTACGAGCAGTACTTC
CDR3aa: CASSLDFSGGPYEQYF

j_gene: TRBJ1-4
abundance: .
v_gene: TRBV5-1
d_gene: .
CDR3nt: TGCGCCAGCAGCCAAGTGACAGCAACTAATGAAAAACTGTTTTTT
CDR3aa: CASSQVTATNEKLFF

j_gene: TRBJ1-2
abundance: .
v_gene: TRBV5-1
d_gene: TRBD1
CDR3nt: TGCGCCAGCAGCTCGCTGGGACAGGGGGATGGCTACACCTTC
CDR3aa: CASSSLGQGDGYTF